These 12 T cell receptor beta chains were sequenced from one sample in a study of monozygotic twins with inflammatory bowel disease. TCRdb re-called the 5' RACE reads; every CDR3 protein appears as one record, without DNA. The listing records approximately 400,000 distinct CDR3 sequences. The sequencing input was blood. These receptors came from a human donor with ulcerative colitis or Crohn's disease, or a healthy co-twin of an affected twin (not recorded which).

The chain is built from TRBV4-3 and TRBJ2-4. CDR3 length equals 11 residues. Germline lookup yields CDR1 LGHNA and CDR2 YSLEER. The CDR3 sequence is CASSQDHVQYF.

The rearrangement joins TRBV5-1 to TRBJ2-7; TCRdb designates TRBD1, a call that cannot be tested without DNA. The CDR3 length is 15 residues. Germline lookup yields CDR1 SGHRS and CDR2 YFSETQ. This chain's CDR3 is CASSPGDRGPYEQYF. Based on the CDR3 plus reference TRBV5-1 and TRBJ2-7, the full variable domain is KAGVTQTPRYLIKTRGQQVTLSCSPISGHRSVSWYQQTPGQGLQFLFEYFSETQRNKGNFPGRFSGRQFSNSRSEMNVSTLELGDSALYLCASSPGDRGPYEQYFGPGTRLTVT.

This chain links TRBV5-4 with TRBJ1-2; TCRdb's assignment of TRBD1 cannot be checked, as there is no DNA. The germline V gene encodes CDR1 SGHNT and CDR2 YYREEE (reference sequence). The CDR3 is made up of 14 amino acids. The CDR3 region is CASSSGDRADGYTF.

The chain joins TRBV20-1 to TRBJ2-7; the TCRdb call, TRBD2, lacks DNA for checking. The CDR3 spans 15 residues. Germline assignment: CDR1 DFQATT and CDR2 SNEGSKA (reference sequence). The CDR3 sequence: CSASSGLAVLYEQYF.

V is TRBV7-9 and J is TRBJ2-7. Germline CDR1 is SEHNR and CDR2 is FQNEAQ (reference sequence). This CDR3 region has 14 residues. CDR3 in amino acids: CASSLGSQHYEQYF.

The chain is built from TRBV12-3 or TRBV12-4 and TRBJ2-3; TCRdb indicates TRBD1, and absent DNA this call remains unverified. The CDR3 is 17 amino acids. CDR3: CASSLRSGTLAVNTQYF.

The V call is TRBV7-2, the J call TRBJ1-1; TCRdb calls TRBD1, which cannot be checked without DNA. This CDR3 is 12 amino acids long. Germline values: CDR1 SGHTA, CDR2 FQGNSA. The CDR3 protein is CASSPGAFGAFF.

This chain connects TRBV2 to TRBJ2-2. This CDR3 is 11 amino acids long. Germline V gene data show CDR1 as SNHLY and CDR2 as FYNNEI. The CDR3 sequence: CALGYSGELFF.

This chain links TRBV28 with TRBJ1-2. Germline lookup yields CDR1 MDHEN and CDR2 SYDVKM. This CDR3 has 13 amino acids. The CDR3 here is CASSEITYYGYTF.

The rearrangement uses TRBV12-3 or TRBV12-4 and TRBJ2-1; absent DNA, TCRdb's TRBD2 call cannot be checked. This CDR3 has 19 residues. The CDR3 region is CASTFGVAGVGGSYNEQFF.

The genes are TRBV5-1 and TRBJ1-1; TCRdb designates TRBD1, a call that cannot be tested without DNA. This CDR3 contains 14 residues. Looked up from germline, CDR1 is SGHRS and CDR2 is YFSETQ. CDR3 residues: CASSTLGGGTEAFF.

This chain uses TRBV7-6 with TRBJ2-7; as DNA is missing, the TRBD1 call by TCRdb cannot be tested. The CDR3 is 12 amino acids. CDR1 is SGHVS, CDR2 FNYEAQ, per germline. The chain's CDR3 is CASRGDGDEQYF.